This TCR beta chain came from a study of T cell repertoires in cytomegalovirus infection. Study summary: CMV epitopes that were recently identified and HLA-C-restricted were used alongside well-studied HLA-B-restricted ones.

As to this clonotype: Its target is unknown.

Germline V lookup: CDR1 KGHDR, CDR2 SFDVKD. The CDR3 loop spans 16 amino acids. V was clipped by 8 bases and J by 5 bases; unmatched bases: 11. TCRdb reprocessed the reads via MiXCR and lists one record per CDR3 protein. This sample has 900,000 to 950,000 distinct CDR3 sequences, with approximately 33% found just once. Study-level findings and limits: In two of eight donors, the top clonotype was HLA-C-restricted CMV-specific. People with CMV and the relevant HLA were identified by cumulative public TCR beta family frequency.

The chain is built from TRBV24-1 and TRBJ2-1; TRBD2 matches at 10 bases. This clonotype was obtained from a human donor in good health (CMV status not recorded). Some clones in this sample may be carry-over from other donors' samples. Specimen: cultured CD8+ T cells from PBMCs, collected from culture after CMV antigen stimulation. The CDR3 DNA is TGTGCCACCATCAGTCTTAGCGGGGGGCAAGACAATGAGCAGTTCTTC. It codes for CATISLSGGQDNEQFF.